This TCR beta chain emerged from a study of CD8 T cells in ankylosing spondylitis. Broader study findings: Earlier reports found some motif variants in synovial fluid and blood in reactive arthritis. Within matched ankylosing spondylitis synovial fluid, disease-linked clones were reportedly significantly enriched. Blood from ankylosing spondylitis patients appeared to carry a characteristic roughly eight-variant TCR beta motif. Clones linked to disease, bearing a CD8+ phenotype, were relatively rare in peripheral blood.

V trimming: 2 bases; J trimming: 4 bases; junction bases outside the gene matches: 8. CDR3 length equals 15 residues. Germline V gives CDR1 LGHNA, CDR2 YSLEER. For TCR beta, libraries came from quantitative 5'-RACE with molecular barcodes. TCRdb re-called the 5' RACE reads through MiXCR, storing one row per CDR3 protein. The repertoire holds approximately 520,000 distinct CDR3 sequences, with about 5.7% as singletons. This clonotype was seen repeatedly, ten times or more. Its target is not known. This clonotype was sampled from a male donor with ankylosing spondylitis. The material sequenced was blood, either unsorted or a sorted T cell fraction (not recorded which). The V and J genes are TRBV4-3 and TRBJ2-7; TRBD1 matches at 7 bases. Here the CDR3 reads CASSQKRDRWYEQYF. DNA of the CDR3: TGCGCCAGCAGCCAAAAGAGGGACAGATGGTACGAGCAGTACTTC.